Listed below are T cell receptor beta chains from one sample, sequenced in a study of shared clonotypes between healthy human individuals. The table came from immunoSEQ multiplex PCR; TCRdb's copy has only in-frame clones and leaves some out. There are approximately 1,000,000 clones in the sample; about 80% occur only once, and 0.7% to 0.95% lies in the top ten. What was sequenced was memory CD4+ T cells from PBMCs. The receptors come from a man aged 18 to 35 in good health. Some clones in this sample may be carry-over from other donors' samples. The CDR3 runs from the conserved cysteine through the conserved F or W. Each record gives: V gene, D gene, J gene, clone size, CDR3 DNA, CDR3 protein. A D gene is named only where the DNA matches it firmly. For some rows the clone size is stated as once, few or many, or as a class when expanded; others skip it.

>TRBV5-6|TRBD2|TRBJ2-1|NA
TGTGCCAGCAGCCCGGGACTAGCGGGAGTGGAACAGTTCTTC
CASSPGLAGVEQFF
>TRBV18|NA|TRBJ1-1|NA
TGTGCCAGCTCACCACCGGGATTAAAATCCGGATCCACTGAAGCTTTCTTT
CASSPPGLKSGSTEAFF
>TRBV19|NA|TRBJ1-1|NA
TGTGCCAGTAGATTCGGGTTGGCCCGGGAGGGGGCTGAAGCTTTCTTT
CASRFGLAREGAEAFF
>TRBV28|TRBD1|TRBJ2-7|few
TGTGCCAGCAGTCCTCACAGGGGGACCTACGAGCAGTACTTC
CASSPHRGTYEQYF
>TRBV7-2|NA|TRBJ2-7|NA
TGTGCCAGCAGCGCGAGACCCTCGGGCGAGCAGTACTTC
CASSARPSGEQYF
>TRBV5-1|TRBD1|TRBJ2-5|once
TGCGCCAGCAGCAACAACAGGGGAGAGACCCAGTACTTC
CASSNNRGETQYF
>TRBV27|TRBD1|TRBJ2-1|NA
TGTGCCAGCAGTGCAAGAGAAAACAGGGGGCGCAACAATGAGCAGTTCTTC
CASSARENRGRNNEQFF
>TRBV5-1|TRBD1|TRBJ2-1|NA
TGCGCCAGCAGCCTGGGACAGGGGTATGAGCAGTTCTTC
CASSLGQGYEQFF
>TRBV11-2|TRBD2|TRBJ2-3|NA
TGTGCCAGCAGCCTGGGGGGGGCAGATACGCAGTATTTT
CASSLGGADTQYF
>TRBV27|NA|TRBJ2-7|NA
TGTGCCAGCAGTTATCAGTTCAGCGAGCAGTACTTC
CASSYQFSEQYF
>TRBV9|TRBD1|TRBJ2-5|NA
TGTGCCAGCAGCTGGGGGGGACAGGGGCAAGAGACCCAGTACTTC
CASSWGGQGQETQYF
>TRBV19|TRBD1|TRBJ1-5|few
TGTGCCAGTAGTATGGACAGGGCATGGAGCAATCAGCCCCAGCATTTT
CASSMDRAWSNQPQHF
>TRBV6-6|NA|TRBJ2-5|NA
TGTGCCAGCAGAACAGGCTACCAAGAGACCCAGTACTTC
CASRTGYQETQYF
>TRBV6-6|NA|TRBJ1-5|NA
TGTGCCAGCAGTTACTCTCTCCGGACAGACCGTCAGCCCCAGCATTTT
CASSYSLRTDRQPQHF
>TRBV7-2|NA|TRBJ2-7|NA
TGTGCCAGCAGCATAGACAGCAACTACGAGCAGTACTTC
CASSIDSNYEQYF
>TRBV6-6|NA|TRBJ2-2|NA
TGTGCCAGCAGACCCGACGGGAACACCGGGGAGCTGTTTTTT
CASRPDGNTGELFF
>TRBV28|TRBD1|TRBJ1-1|once
TGTGCCAGCTTCGAGGACAGGGTAGTGAACACTGAAGCTTTCTTT
CASFEDRVVNTEAFF
>TRBV30|NA|TRBJ1-5|NA
TGTGCCTGGAGTTACCGGGGTCAGCCCCAGCATTTT
CAWSYRGQPQHF
>TRBV7-9|TRBD2|TRBJ2-3|once
TGTGCCAGCAGCTTAACTAGCGGGAACACAGATACGCAGTATTTT
CASSLTSGNTDTQYF
>TRBV5-4|NA|TRBJ1-2|NA
TGTGCCAGCAGCCTGGACTCAATGAACTATGGCTACACCTTC
CASSLDSMNYGYTF
>TRBV5-1|TRBD1|TRBJ1-1|NA
TGCGCCAGCAGCATTAATCCGACCCAGGGGGATGAAGCTTTCTTT
CASSINPTQGDEAFF
>TRBV9|NA|TRBJ1-5|many
TGTGCCAGCAGCCCCAGGGGAGTCCTCGGGGAGCCCCAGCATTTT
CASSPRGVLGEPQHF
>TRBV5-1|TRBD2|TRBJ2-5|NA
TGCGCCAGCAGCTTGGGGACACTAGCGGGAGGCGGAGGAGAGACCCAGTACTTC
CASSLGTLAGGGGETQYF
>TRBV14|NA|TRBJ2-7|NA
TGTGCCAGCAGCCAATCGCGGCGCTACGAGCAGTACTTC
CASSQSRRYEQYF
>TRBV15|NA|TRBJ2-5|NA
TGTGCCACCAGCAGAGACCGTACCCAAGAGACCCAGTACTTC
CATSRDRTQETQYF
>TRBV4-1|NA|TRBJ1-5|NA
TGCGCCAGCAGCGCCGGGTACCAAAGCAATCAGCCCCAGCATTTT
CASSAGYQSNQPQHF
>TRBV6-1|NA|TRBJ1-1|few
TGTGCCAGCAGGGGTCTCACTGAAGCTTTCTTT
CASRGLTEAFF
>TRBV7-2|NA|TRBJ2-3|once
TGTGCCAGCAGCTTAGAAGGCAGGTCCCACACAGATACGCAGTATTTT
CASSLEGRSHTDTQYF
>TRBV11-2|NA|TRBJ1-4|NA
TGTGCCAGCAGCTTAGAACGGAGGACCTCGGGCGGGCTGTTTTTT
CASSLERRTSGGLFF
>TRBV28|TRBD2|TRBJ2-7|NA
TGTGCCAGCAGGCGACTAGCGGGAGCCTACGAGCAGTACTTC
CASRRLAGAYEQYF
>TRBV10-3|NA|TRBJ2-3|NA
TGTGCCATCACCCGGGAAGTCACAGATACGCAGTATTTT
CAITREVTDTQYF
>TRBV18|NA|TRBJ2-7|NA
TGTGCCAGCTCGACTTTTCCTGCCTACGAGCAGTACTTC
CASSTFPAYEQYF
>TRBV7-9|TRBD1|TRBJ1-3|NA
TGTGCCAGCAGCGCCGGACAGGGTCCGGCTCACACCATATATTTT
CASSAGQGPAHTIYF
>TRBV27|TRBD1|TRBJ2-7|NA
TGTGCCAGCAGCTACGACAGGGGATACGAGCAGTACTTC
CASSYDRGYEQYF
>TRBV6-1|TRBD1|TRBJ2-7|once
TGTGCCAGCAGTTCCAGGACAGGGGGCTACGAGCAGTACTTC
CASSSRTGGYEQYF